This passage covers 13 T cell receptor beta chains from one sample sequenced in a study of a mutant IDH1 vaccine in newly diagnosed glioma. Their specific antigens are unknown. TCRdb keeps only in-frame clones here, not all; method: immunoSEQ multiplex PCR. This table holds 50,000 or so clones, roughly four fifths found once. Time point noted: week 5, during vaccination. In every dose of vaccine, 300 ug of mutant IDH1 20-mer peptide was given alongside topical imiquimod. The material sequenced was PBMCs, taken from a glioma patient whose treatment included an IDH1 peptide vaccine. Source of these receptors: a woman aged 45-60 years with glioma.

The chain combines TRBV7-9 with TRBJ1-5, with D perhaps matching TRBD1 (5 bases). The V end lost 4 bases, the J end lost 7 bases, and 20 bases lay between the germline ends. Germline values: CDR1 SEHNR, CDR2 FQNEAQ (reference sequence). This CDR3 is built from 16 residues. The CDR3 DNA is TGTGCCAGCAGCTCCGGGATTGGGGGGAATGGACAGCCCCAGCATTTT. This translates into CASSSGIGGNGQPQHF.

The chain links TRBV6-6 to TRBJ1-4; 9 bases fit TRBD1. Trimming took 5 bases from V and 5 from J; bases not matched to a gene: 0. This CDR3 is built from 13 residues. Germline V gene sequence: CDR1 MNHNY, CDR2 SVGAGI (reference sequence). The CDR3, as DNA: TGTGCCAGCAGTGACAGGGGGAATGAAAAACTGTTTTTT. Amino acid sequence: CASSDRGNEKLFF.

V gene TRBV6-5 combines with J gene TRBJ2-3; D may be TRBD1 or TRBD2 (5 bases each). Trimming removed 10 bases at V and 4 bases at J, with 12 bases between. Germline CDR1 reads MNHEY; CDR2 reads SVGAGI. The CDR3 extends over 12 amino acids. The CDR3 nucleotides are TGTGCCACCTCGGGGCCAGCAGATACGCAGTATTTT. Its translation is CATSGPADTQYF.

This chain uses TRBV21-1 with TRBJ1-5; the D segment call TRBD1 is taken from the table without a DNA check. TRBV21-1 is a pseudogene. The CDR3 contains 21 residues. The CDR3 coding sequence is TGTGCCAGCAGCAAAGCGCTGTTCTCCCCGTTGGACAGGTTTCCTAATCAGCCCCAGCATTTT. Its protein is CASSKALFSPLDRFPNQPQHF.

This rearrangement joins TRBV6-5 to TRBJ2-5; D is perhaps TRBD1 (6 bases). The germline V gene has CDR1 MNHEY and CDR2 SVGAGI. This CDR3 has 14 residues. Trimming shortened V by 5 bases and J by 0 bases, and 10 bases separated the two germline ends. For the CDR3, the DNA is TGTGCCAGCAGTCCACAGGGCAACCAAGAGACCCAGTACTTC. This sequence encodes CASSPQGNQETQYF.

V gene TRBV30 combines with J gene TRBJ2-7; no clear D gene. Looked up from germline, CDR1 is GTSNPN and CDR2 is SVGIG (reference sequence). The CDR3 spans 12 residues. With 0 bases removed from V and 2 bases from J, the gap between germline ends came to 5 bases. The CDR3 here is CAWSVTPYEQYF. For the CDR3, the DNA is TGTGCCTGGAGTGTGACACCCTACGAGCAGTACTTC.

The chain is built from TRBV19 and TRBJ1-2; 8 bases agree with TRBD1. Germline loops: CDR1 LNHDA, CDR2 SQIVND (reference sequence). The CDR3 consists of 14 residues. The trim removed 5 bases at V and 8 bases at J, leaving 10 bases unmatched. The CDR3 DNA is TGTGCCAGTAGTGTCTTGCAGGGGGCTATGGGCTACACCTTC. Its protein is CASSVLQGAMGYTF. The full variable domain, rest sourced from reference TRBV19 and TRBJ1-2, is DGGITQSPKYLFRKEGQNVTLSCEQNLNHDAMYWYRQDPGQGLRLIYYSQIVNDFQKGDIAEGYSVSREKKESFPLTVTSAQKNPTAFYLCASSVLQGAMGYTFGSGTRLTVV.

This clone was seen a handful of times. The rearrangement joins TRBV10-3 to TRBJ1-5; TRBD1 aligns across 8 bases. The trim removed 6 bases at V and 3 bases at J, leaving 1 base unmatched. CDR1 and CDR2 (germline): ENHRY, SYGVKD. The CDR3 spans 13 residues. The CDR3 DNA is TGTGCCATCAGGGGACAGGACAATCAGCCCCAGCATTTT. It encodes CAIRGQDNQPQHF.

The V gene is TRBV11-2, the J gene TRBJ2-7, with 9 bases identical to TRBD1. Germline trimming cut 4 bases from V and 3 bases from J; bases unmatched to any gene: 7. Germline V gene lookup returns CDR1 SGHAT and CDR2 FQNNGV. The CDR3 totals 15 residues. CDR3 loop: CASSWGPDRGYEQYF. The CDR3 DNA follows: TGTGCCAGCAGCTGGGGACCGGACAGGGGCTACGAGCAGTACTTC.

The chain links TRBV27 to TRBJ2-7; 8 bases agree with TRBD1. There are 15 residues in the CDR3. Per the germline V gene, CDR1 is MNHEY and CDR2 is SMNVEV (reference sequence). V shed 5 bases, J shed 2 bases, and the junction held 8 bases outside the gene matches. DNA for the CDR3: TGTGCCAGCAGTCCGTGGACAGGGAGTCCCTACGAGCAGTACTTC. Translated, it gives CASSPWTGSPYEQYF.

V gene TRBV10-2 combines with J gene TRBJ1-5, with D unclear. Per the germline V gene, CDR1 is WSHSY and CDR2 is SAAADI. Trimming cost V 0 bases and J 6 bases, with 12 bases left between them. The CDR3 covers 15 residues. CDR3 nucleotides: TGCGCCAGCAGTGAGTCGAGTGGAGGTGGTCAGCCCCAGCATTTT. This gives the protein CASSESSGGGQPQHF.

The CDR3 is CASSESNSFYGYTF. The CDR3, as DNA: TGTGCCAGCAGTGAAAGCAACAGCTTCTATGGCTACACCTTC. The chain has TRBV6-1 and TRBJ1-2; D is uncertain. Germline assignment: CDR1 MNHNS and CDR2 SASEGT. Trimming stripped 2 bases from V and 4 bases from J, with 11 bases between. The CDR3 covers 14 residues.

The chain links TRBV6-1 to TRBJ1-2, with 8 bases matching TRBD1. From germline, CDR1 is MNHNS and CDR2 SASEGT. After removal of 0 bases from V and 4 bases from J, the junction contained 4 bases not matched to a gene. CDR3 length: 15 residues. The CDR3 region has the DNA TGTGCCAGCAGTGAAGCTCGCAGGGGGCCCTATGGCTACACCTTC. This translates into CASSEARRGPYGYTF.